This T cell receptor (beta chain) was identified in a study of post-analysis software for immune sequencing data. Study-level points and caveats: Higher frequency in patients than in controls was seen for about 5 TRBV segments, with TRBV5-6, TRBV5-1 and TRBV20-1 among them. Multiple sclerosis patients had significantly lower normalized Chao1 diversity than controls.

Researchers reported that TCR beta cDNA libraries carried unique molecular identifiers. cDNA molecules numbering some 500,000 came from roughly 1 to 10 million T cells. TCRdb passed the PCR reads through MiXCR, listing each CDR3 protein once. The repertoire has about half a million distinct CDR3 sequences, nearly 45% of them found once; the top ten carry roughly an eighth. Details on this clonotype: Its antigen remains unidentified.

The CDR3 is made up of 14 amino acids. The V end was cut by 4 bases, the J end by 0 bases, with 10 bases between. Germline assignment: CDR1 LGHDT and CDR2 YNNKEL (reference sequence). This sequence joins TRBV3-1 and TRBJ2-7; no reliable D call. The receptor's source is a girl aged 10 to 17 with multiple sclerosis. The material sequenced was blood. This chain's CDR3 is CASSPTAFSYEQYF. The CDR3, as DNA: TGTGCCAGCAGCCCCACCGCGTTCTCCTACGAGCAGTACTTC.